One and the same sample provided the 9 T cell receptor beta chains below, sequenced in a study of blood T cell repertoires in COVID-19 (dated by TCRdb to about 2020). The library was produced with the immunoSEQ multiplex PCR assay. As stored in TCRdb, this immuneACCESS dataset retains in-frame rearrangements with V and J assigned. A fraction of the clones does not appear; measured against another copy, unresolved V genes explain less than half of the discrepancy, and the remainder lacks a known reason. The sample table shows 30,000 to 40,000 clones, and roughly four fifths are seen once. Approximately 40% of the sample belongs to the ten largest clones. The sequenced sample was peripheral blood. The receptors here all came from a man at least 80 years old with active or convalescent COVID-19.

The CDR3: CASIEGVGNQPQHF. CDR3 DNA: TGTGCCAGCATCGAGGGTGTGGGCAATCAGCCCCAGCATTTT. This chain connects TRBV6-5 to TRBJ1-5, with D unresolved. The V gene lost 7 bases and the J gene lost 2 bases, with 12 bases spanning the gap. Germline V lookup: CDR1 MNHEY, CDR2 SVGAGI. The CDR3 contains 14 residues.

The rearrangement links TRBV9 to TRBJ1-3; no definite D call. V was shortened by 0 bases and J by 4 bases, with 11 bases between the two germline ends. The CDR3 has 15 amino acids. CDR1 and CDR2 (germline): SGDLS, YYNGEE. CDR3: CASSVALGGGNTIYF. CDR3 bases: TGTGCCAGCAGCGTAGCTCTTGGCGGAGGAAACACCATATATTTT.

CDR3 sequence: CASSITRPGRAGELFF. CDR3 coding DNA: TGTGCCAGTAGTATTACCCGGCCGGGAAGGGCCGGGGAGCTGTTTTTT. This rearrangement joins TRBV19 to TRBJ2-2; tentative D call: TRBD2 (5 bases). Germline V gene sequence: CDR1 LNHDA, CDR2 SQIVND (reference sequence). V lost 3 bases and J 6 bases, leaving 17 bases between the germline ends. The CDR3 contains 16 residues.

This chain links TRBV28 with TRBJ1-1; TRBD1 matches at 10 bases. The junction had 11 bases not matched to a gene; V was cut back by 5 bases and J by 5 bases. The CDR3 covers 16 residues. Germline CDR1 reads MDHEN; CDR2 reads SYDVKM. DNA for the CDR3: TGTGCCAGCAGTCTCCGGGACAGGGGCTTAAAGACTGAAGCTTTCTTT. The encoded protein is CASSLRDRGLKTEAFF.

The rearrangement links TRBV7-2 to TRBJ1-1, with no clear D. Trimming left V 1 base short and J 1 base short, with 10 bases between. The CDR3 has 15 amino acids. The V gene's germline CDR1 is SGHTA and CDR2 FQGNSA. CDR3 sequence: CASSLVGSKNTEAFF. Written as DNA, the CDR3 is TGTGCCAGCAGCTTAGTAGGGAGTAAGAACACTGAAGCTTTCTTT. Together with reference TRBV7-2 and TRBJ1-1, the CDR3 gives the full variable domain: GAGVSQSPSNKVTEKGKDVELRCDPISGHTALYWYRQSLGQGLEFLIYFQGNSAPDKSGLPSDRFSAERTGGSVSTLTIQRTQQEDSAVYLCASSLVGSKNTEAFFGQGTRLTVV.

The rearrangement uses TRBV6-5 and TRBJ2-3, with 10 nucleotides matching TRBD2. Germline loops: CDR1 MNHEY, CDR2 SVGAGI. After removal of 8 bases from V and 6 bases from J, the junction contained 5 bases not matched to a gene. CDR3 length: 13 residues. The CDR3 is CASRAGGGDTQYF. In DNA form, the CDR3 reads TGTGCCAGCCGAGCGGGAGGGGGGGATACGCAGTATTTT.

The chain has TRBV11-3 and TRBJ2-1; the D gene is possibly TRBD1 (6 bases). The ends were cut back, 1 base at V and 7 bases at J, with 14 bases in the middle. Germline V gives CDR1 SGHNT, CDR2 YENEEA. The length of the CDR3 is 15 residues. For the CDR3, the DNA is TGTGCCAGCAGCTTAGGGGAGACAGGTTGGAATGAGCAGTTCTTC. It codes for CASSLGETGWNEQFF.

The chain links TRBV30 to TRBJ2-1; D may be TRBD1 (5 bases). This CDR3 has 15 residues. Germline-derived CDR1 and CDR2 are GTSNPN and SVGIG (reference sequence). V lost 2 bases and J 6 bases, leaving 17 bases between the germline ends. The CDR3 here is CAWSIGRVVINEQFF. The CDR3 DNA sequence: TGTGCCTGGAGTATCGGCAGGGTAGTAATCAATGAGCAGTTCTTC.

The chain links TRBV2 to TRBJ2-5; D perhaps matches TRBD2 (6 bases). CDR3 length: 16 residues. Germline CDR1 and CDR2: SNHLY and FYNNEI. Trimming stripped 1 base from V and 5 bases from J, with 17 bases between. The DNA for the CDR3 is TGTGCCAGCAGTGAAGTATTACTAGCTGGCGGGGAGACCCAGTACTTC. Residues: CASSEVLLAGGETQYF.